This T cell receptor (beta chain) stems from a study of CD8+ T cells in alopecia areata. Regarding the study as a whole: Lesional scalp displayed greater clonality than normal scalp, most notably in alopecia totalis/universalis.

cDNA prepared by RNA extraction and subsequent reverse transcription served as the template for sequencing. This table comes from immunoSEQ multiplex PCR, and its TCRdb copy is limited to in-frame clones, with some not included. The data show 120,000 to 150,000 clones, roughly 58% seen once. Of note for this clone: The antigen is unknown.

The sequenced material came from CD8+ T cells sorted from blood. This receptor was taken from a human donor in good health.

CDR3 DNA sequence: TGTGCCTGGGTTCTTTGGCCCGGAGCTTTCTTT. Translating it yields CAWVLWPGAFF. The V gene is TRBV30, the J gene TRBJ1-1; D remains ambiguous. CDR1 and CDR2 (germline): GTSNPN, SVGIG (reference sequence). Trimming cost V 5 bases and J 10 bases, with 14 bases left between them. The CDR3 length is 11 residues.